A selection of T cell receptor beta chains follows, all from one sample in a study of tumor-infiltrating lymphocytes in primary liver carcinoma. Each CDR3 protein is one row after TCRdb ran MiXCR on the multiplex PCR reads. This table holds 100,000 or so distinct CDR3 sequences, around 73% found once. The sample was liver tumor tissue from sampling region 2. These receptors all come from a woman aged 60-75 years with primary liver carcinoma and hepatitis B virus infection. The CDR3 runs from the conserved cysteine through the conserved F or W. D genes are given only for firm matches. A row's size may be missing; if present it is once, few, many or a size class.

abundance | d_gene | j_gene | v_gene | CDR3aa | CDR3nt
- | TRBD1 | TRBJ1-5 | TRBV4-1 | CASSLEQGRQPQHF | TGCGCCAGTAGTCTAGAACAGGGGAGGCAGCCCCAGCATTTT
- | TRBD2 | TRBJ2-2 | TRBV5-1 | CPSSLDGLAGNGELFF | TGCCCCAGCAGCTTGGACGGTCTAGCGGGAAACGGGGAGCTGTTTTTT
- | - | TRBJ2-7 | TRBV11-3 | CARSLDRVSDYEQHF | TGTGCCCGCAGCTTAGATCGGGTTAGCGACTACGAGCAGCACTTC
few | TRBD2 | TRBJ2-1 | TRBV24-1 | CATSEGLAGNYNEQFF | TGTGCCACCAGTGAGGGACTAGCGGGAAATTACAATGAGCAGTTCTTC
- | - | TRBJ2-3 | TRBV5-1 | CASRLGLRDTQYF | TGCGCCAGCAGACTCGGACTCAGAGATACGCAGTATTTT
few | - | TRBJ2-7 | TRBV11-3 | CASSPDRTGLGTYEQYF | TGTGCCAGCAGTCCGGACCGAACGGGATTAGGTACCTACGAGCAGTACTTC
- | - | TRBJ1-6 | TRBV10-3 | CAAGPREGIGSPLHF | TGCGCCGCCGGACCCCGAGAGGGAATTGGTTCACCCCTCCACTTT
many | - | TRBJ1-1 | TRBV28 | CASKPGSMNTEAFF | TGTGCCAGCAAACCAGGGAGCATGAACACTGAAGCTTTCTTT
medium-sized | - | TRBJ2-1 | TRBV11-3 | CASSSTSGLAINEQFF | TGTGCCAGCAGCTCGACTAGTGGTTTAGCGATCAATGAGCAGTTCTTC
- | - | TRBJ2-2 | TRBV29-1 | CSVWGWGNIGELFF | TGCAGCGTATGGGGGTGGGGGAACATCGGGGAGCTGTTTTTT
many | TRBD2 | TRBJ2-1 | TRBV29-1 | CSVAGTREHDEQFF | TGCAGCGTTGCCGGGACTAGAGAACATGATGAGCAGTTCTTC
few | TRBD2 | TRBJ2-7 | TRBV28 | CASTLWGSGDYEQYF | TGTGCCAGCACGCTATGGGGTAGCGGGGACTACGAGCAGTACTTC
- | - | TRBJ2-7 | TRBV6-2/TRBV6-3 | CASSYLRQGSGVEQYF | TGTGCCAGCAGTTACCTCCGACAGGGGAGCGGGGTGGAACAGTACTTC
- | TRBD1 | TRBJ1-2 | TRBV28 | CVSTSPRDRGNYGYTF | TGTGTCAGCACCTCTCCCCGGGACAGGGGTAACTATGGCTACACCTTC
- | - | TRBJ2-1 | TRBV15 | CATSRSTAGEQFF | TGTGCCACCAGCAGAAGTACCGCGGGTGAGCAGTTCTTC
- | TRBD2 | TRBJ2-5 | TRBV6-2/TRBV6-3 | CASSYGFTSGESLYF | TGTGCCAGCAGTTACGGGTTTACTAGCGGGGAGAGCCTGTACTTC
- | - | TRBJ2-1 | TRBV18 | CASSPGEYNEQFF | TGTGCCAGCTCCCCGGGAGAATACAATGAGCAGTTCTTC
- | TRBD1 | TRBJ1-2 | TRBV7-9 | CVSSPTGGKNYGHTF | TGTGTCAGCAGCCCCACAGGGGGCAAGAACTATGGCCACACCTTC
many | TRBD2 | TRBJ2-5 | TRBV6-1 | CASSGLAGGGPGETQYF | TGTGCCAGCAGCGGACTAGCTGGGGGAGGGCCGGGAGAGACCCAGTACTTC
- | - | TRBJ1-1 | TRBV30 | CSWSPPSAANTEAFF | TGCTCCTGGAGTCCCCCCTCTGCAGCGAACACTGAAGCTTTCTTT
- | TRBD1 | TRBJ1-5 | TRBV29-1 | CSVRTGDRPQHF | TGCAGCGTTCGGACAGGGGATCGGCCACAGCATTTT
few | TRBD1 | TRBJ2-3 | TRBV11-3 | CAGSHRTGTDTRYF | TGTGCCGGCAGTCATCGGACAGGCACAGATACGCGGTATTTT
- | - | TRBJ2-5 | TRBV7-9 | CASSSLFGGVQETQYF | TGTGCCAGCAGCTCCTTATTCGGCGGAGTCCAAGAGACCCAGTACTTC
many | - | TRBJ2-1 | TRBV7-9 | CASSLLGSLNEQFF | TGTGCCAGCAGCTTATTAGGTAGCCTAAATGAGCAGTTCTTC
once | - | TRBJ2-7 | TRBV28 | CATSKGTYEQYF | TGTGCCACCAGTAAGGGCACCTACGAGCAGTACTTC
- | TRBD1 | TRBJ1-5 | TRBV18 | CASSSNRRTGDQPQHF | TGTGCCAGCTCATCAAACCGCCGGACAGGGGATCAGCCCCAGCATTTT
many | TRBD1 | TRBJ1-4 | TRBV6-5 | CASGDSPLDEKLFF | TGTGCCAGCGGGGACAGCCCCTTGGATGAAAAACTGTTTTTT
many | - | TRBJ2-2 | TRBV7-9 | CASSLARGVTGELFF | TGTGCCAGCAGCTTAGCCCGTGGGGTGACCGGGGAGCTGTTTTTT